Following are 2 T cell receptor beta chains from one sample sequenced in a study of blood T cells in healthy people across ages. Alongside a J-beta primer mix, a sample-barcoded 5' primer served in a second PCR lasting about 7 to 12 cycles. TCRdb redid the calling of the 5' RACE reads with MiXCR, one entry per CDR3 protein. The sample has about 1,500,000 distinct CDR3 sequences; 35% to 45% are singletons. The sample consisted of blood. These receptors all stem from a woman aged 18 to 35 in good health.

This clonotype turned up a few times. The gene calls are TRBV20-1 and TRBJ2-7; D uncertain. Trimming left V 1 base short and J 3 bases short, with 13 bases between. The CDR3 has 14 residues. Germline CDR1 DFQATT, CDR2 SNEGSKA (reference sequence). The DNA for the CDR3 is TGCAGTGCTAGAGTACACAAGGATATCTACGAGCAGTACTTC. Amino acids: CSARVHKDIYEQYF.

The J gene is TRBJ2-5, the V gene TRBV27, with D possibly TRBD2 on 5 matching bases. Between the trimmed V and J ends, which lost 3 bases and 1 base, there was a span of 15 bases. The CDR3 is made up of 16 amino acids. CDR1 is MNHEY and CDR2 is SMNVEV in the germline V gene (reference sequence). CDR3 in DNA: TGTGCCAGCAGTTTGTTGGGGAGTCAAGGCCAAGAGACCCAGTACTTC. This codes for CASSLLGSQGQETQYF.